The 21 T cell receptor beta chains below were found in one sample sequenced in a study of technical replicates of blood from a few donors. The data were produced by immunoSEQ multiplex PCR, yet TCRdb's version contains in-frame clones alone and is incomplete. Found here are 75,000 to 100,000 clones, 85% to 95% of them singletons; the top ten hold about 0.35%. Source material: T cells isolated from PBMCs. The receptors were gathered from a human donor in good health.

V gene TRBV19 combines with J gene TRBJ1-5; no clear D. Per the germline V gene, CDR1 is LNHDA and CDR2 is SQIVND (reference sequence). V was pared by 0 bases and J by 7 bases, with 7 bases between. This CDR3 is built from 13 residues. Written as DNA, the CDR3 is TGTGCCAGTAGTATAGATATTTTCCAGCCCCAGCATTTT. Translated, it gives CASSIDIFQPQHF.

The chain uses TRBV28 and TRBJ2-1; D perhaps matches TRBD2 (5 bases). CDR1 is MDHEN and CDR2 is SYDVKM in the germline V gene. V dropped 0 bases and J dropped 9 bases, with 6 bases sitting between them. CDR3 length: 12 residues. This CDR3 is CASSLWSGEQFF. CDR3 coding DNA: TGTGCCAGCAGTTTATGGAGCGGTGAGCAGTTCTTC.

This sequence joins TRBV18 and TRBJ2-1; the D gene is possibly TRBD2 (6 bases). Trimming cost V 0 bases and J 2 bases, with 20 bases left between them. The CDR3 runs 19 residues. Per the germline V gene, CDR1 is KGHSH and CDR2 is LQKENI. This CDR3 is CASSPPNGSEKRAYNEQFF. CDR3 bases: TGTGCCAGCTCACCACCGAACGGGAGTGAGAAGCGGGCCTACAATGAGCAGTTCTTC.

The CDR3, as DNA: TGTGCCAGCAGTCCCTGGACAACCTCCTACGAGCAGTACTTC. Translated, it gives CASSPWTTSYEQYF. The genes are TRBV14 and TRBJ2-7, with a tentative D call TRBD1 (5 bases). Germline V gives CDR1 SGHDN, CDR2 FVKESK. Trimming pared 6 bases from V and 0 bases from J, leaving 12 bases between. The CDR3 totals 14 residues.

The rearrangement joins TRBV30 to TRBJ1-5; tentatively, D is TRBD1 (5 bases). CDR3 size: 17 residues. The germline V gene encodes CDR1 GTSNPN and CDR2 SVGIG (reference sequence). The V gene lost 0 bases and the J gene lost 1 base, with 16 bases spanning the gap. For the CDR3, the DNA is TGTGCCTGGAGTGTACGACGGGGGGTGGGGAGCAATCAGCCCCAGCATTTT. It encodes CAWSVRRGVGSNQPQHF.

Written as DNA, the CDR3 is TGTGCCAGCAGTGTAAGGACAGTCACTTCCTATGGCTACACCTTC. Amino acids: CASSVRTVTSYGYTF. The rearrangement uses TRBV2 and TRBJ1-2; D might be TRBD1 (6 bases). CDR1 and CDR2 (germline): SNHLY, FYNNEI. The CDR3 contains 15 residues. Trimming took off 4 bases at V and 4 bases at J, with 16 bases between the two ends. The full variable domain, rest sourced from reference TRBV2 and TRBJ1-2, is EPEVTQTPSHQVTQMGQEVILRCVPISNHLYFYWYRQILGQKVEFLVSFYNNEISEKSEIFDDQFSVERPDGSNFTLKIRSTKLEDSAMYFCASSVRTVTSYGYTFGSGTRLTVV.

As DNA, the CDR3 is TGTGCCAGCAGCGTGGCCTTAGCGCCCTACGAGCAGTACTTC. It translates to CASSVALAPYEQYF. This chain connects TRBV9 to TRBJ2-7; the D gene is possibly TRBD2 (5 bases). V gave up 2 bases and J gave up 2 bases, with 11 bases separating them. The germline CDR1 and CDR2 sequences are SGDLS and YYNGEE. This CDR3 has 14 residues.

This chain uses TRBV4-3 with TRBJ1-2; D remains unclear. V lost 1 base and J 7 bases, leaving 16 bases between the germline ends. Germline V gene lookup returns CDR1 LGHNA and CDR2 YSLEER. This CDR3 has 15 residues. CDR3 DNA: TGCGCCAGCAGCCAAGCACCACCGTCGGTTCGTGGCTACACCTTC. Its protein product is CASSQAPPSVRGYTF.

CDR3 DNA sequence: TGTGCCAGCAGCCGTACTTACGAGCAGTACTTC. This encodes CASSRTYEQYF. This chain uses TRBV7-9 with TRBJ2-7, with unresolved D. The V end lost 5 bases, the J end lost 4 bases, and 6 bases lay between the germline ends. The germline V gene has CDR1 SEHNR and CDR2 FQNEAQ (reference sequence). This CDR3 has 11 amino acids.

Regarding this clone: Mismatch with germline at one junction end may stem from a read error. The V and J genes are TRBV6-1 and TRBJ2-2; perhaps TRBD2 as D (6 bases). The CDR3 has 14 residues. The germline V gene has CDR1 MNHNS and CDR2 SASEGT. This chain's CDR3 is CASSVGGNSGELFF. CDR3 DNA sequence: TGTGCCAGCAGTGTCGGCGGGAACTCCGGGGAGCTGTTTTTT.

This clone was detected once. The J gene is TRBJ2-6, the V gene TRBV4-1, with 11 bases fitting TRBD1. Germline values: CDR1 MGHRA, CDR2 YSYEKL. This CDR3 has 15 amino acids. V trimming: 10 bases; J trimming: 1 base; junction bases outside the gene matches: 3. In nucleotides, the CDR3 is TGCGCCACTGGACAGGGGGCATCTGGGGCCAACGTCCTGACTTTC. Protein product: CATGQGASGANVLTF.

J is TRBJ2-1 and V is TRBV4-3; 8 bases align to TRBD2. V lost 4 bases, J lost 9 bases, and 11 bases stayed unmatched. Germline loops: CDR1 LGHNA, CDR2 YSLEER. The CDR3 extends over 15 amino acids. Written as DNA, the CDR3 is TGCGCCAGCAGCCCTTCAGCGGGAGTCATCGGTGAGCAGTTCTTC. As protein: CASSPSAGVIGEQFF.

This clone has a single count. The J gene is TRBJ1-2, the V gene TRBV5-4, with D possibly being TRBD1 (5 bases). Germline V CDR1 and CDR2: SGHNT, YYREEE (reference sequence). The length of the CDR3 is 12 residues. V was pared by 2 bases and J by 5 bases, with 7 bases between. As DNA, the CDR3 is TGTGCCAGCAGCTTAGGGGAATATGGCTACACCTTC. This translates into CASSLGEYGYTF.

J is TRBJ2-7 and V is TRBV6-5, with D possibly TRBD2 on 5 matching bases. The CDR3 is 15 amino acids. Trimming removed 6 bases at V and 2 bases at J, with 17 bases between. Germline CDR1 is MNHEY and CDR2 is SVGAGI. The DNA for the CDR3 is TGTGCCAGCAGCCTACGCGGGCAGGTGACCTACGAGCAGTACTTC. It encodes CASSLRGQVTYEQYF.

The sample holds one count of this clone. V is TRBV11-3 and J is TRBJ2-7, with 9 nucleotides matching TRBD1. Germline CDR1 and CDR2: SGHNT and YENEEA. J gave up 7 bases and V 1 base, and 8 bases lay outside the gene matches. This CDR3 contains 15 residues. The CDR3: CASSLAGQGPLEQYF. CDR3 coding DNA: TGTGCCAGCAGCTTAGCGGGACAGGGACCTTTGGAGCAGTACTTC.

This clone was detected once. The chain uses TRBV6-5 and TRBJ1-1; 8 bases agree with TRBD1. The V and J ends lost 5 bases and 6 bases, in that order; junction bases with no gene match: 8. Per the germline V gene, CDR1 is MNHEY and CDR2 is SVGAGI. CDR3 length: 14 amino acids. The DNA for the CDR3 is TGTGCCAGCAGTCCAGGACAGGGTGGGGCTGAAGCTTTCTTT. This sequence encodes CASSPGQGGAEAFF.

This clone was detected only a few times. V usage is TRBV10-1 and J usage is TRBJ2-7; D is undetermined. The germline V gene encodes CDR1 WNHNN and CDR2 SYGVQD (reference sequence). The CDR3 spans 15 residues. The V end lost 6 bases, the J end lost 5 bases, and 20 bases lay between the germline ends. The CDR3 DNA follows: TGCGCCAGCAGGGAAAAGACGGATGCCCAGGACGAGCAGTACTTC. Translated, it gives CASREKTDAQDEQYF.

The chain employs TRBV7-3 and TRBJ2-1; D is perhaps TRBD2 (5 bases). The CDR3 runs 13 residues. In germline, CDR1 is SGHTA, CDR2 FQGTGA. The V end lost 3 bases, the J end lost 5 bases, and 8 bases lay between the germline ends. CDR3 nucleotides: TGTGCCAGCAGCTTTGGACTTAACAATGAGCAGTTCTTC. This sequence encodes CASSFGLNNEQFF.

The rearrangement uses TRBV5-1 and TRBJ1-6; D gene unclear. The germline gives CDR1 SGHRS, CDR2 YFSETQ. V was pared by 2 bases and J by 7 bases, with 16 bases between. This CDR3 has 16 residues. This CDR3 reads CASSFDRWTGNSPLHF. CDR3 coding DNA: TGCGCCAGCAGCTTCGATCGCTGGACTGGGAATTCACCCCTCCACTTT.

This chain connects TRBV11-2 to TRBJ2-7, with a possible D match to TRBD1 (6 bases). The CDR3 is 15 residues long. Between the trimmed V and J ends, which lost 3 bases and 3 bases, there was a span of 15 bases. The germline CDR1 and CDR2 sequences are SGHAT and FQNNGV. DNA of the CDR3: TGTGCCAGCAGCTTGGGGGCCGACTCAGGCTACGAGCAGTACTTC. It specifies CASSLGADSGYEQYF.

CDR3 residues: CASKVRGIVDGYTF. CDR3 bases: TGTGCCAGTAAAGTAAGGGGGATTGTGGATGGCTACACCTTC. V and J are TRBV19 and TRBJ1-2; maybe TRBD1 (6 bases). V was trimmed by 7 bases and J by 6 bases, leaving 18 bases between them. This CDR3 spans 14 amino acids. Germline lookup yields CDR1 LNHDA and CDR2 SQIVND (reference sequence).